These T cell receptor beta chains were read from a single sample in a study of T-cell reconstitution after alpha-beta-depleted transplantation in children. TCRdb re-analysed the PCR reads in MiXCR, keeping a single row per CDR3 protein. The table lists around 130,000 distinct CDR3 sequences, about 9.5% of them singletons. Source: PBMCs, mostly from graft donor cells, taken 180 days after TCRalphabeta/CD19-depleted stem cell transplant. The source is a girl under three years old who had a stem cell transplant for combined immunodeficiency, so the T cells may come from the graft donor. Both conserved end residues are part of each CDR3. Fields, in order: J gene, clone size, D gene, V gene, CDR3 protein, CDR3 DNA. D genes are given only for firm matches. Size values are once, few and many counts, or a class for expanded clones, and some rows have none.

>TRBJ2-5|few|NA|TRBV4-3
CASSPHPDQETQYF
TGCGCCAGCAGCCCACATCCCGACCAAGAGACCCAGTACTTC
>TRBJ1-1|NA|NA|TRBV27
CASSSSVFYTEAFF
TGTGCCAGCAGTTCCTCGGTTTTTTATACTGAAGCTTTCTTT
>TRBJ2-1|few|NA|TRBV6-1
CASSEGDFWFSNEQFF
TGTGCCAGCAGTGAAGGGGACTTCTGGTTCTCCAATGAGCAGTTCTTC
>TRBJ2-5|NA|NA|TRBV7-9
CASAESGDQETQYF
TGTGCCAGCGCAGAATCGGGAGATCAAGAGACCCAGTACTTC
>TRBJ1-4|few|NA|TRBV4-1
CASKEARGNEKLFF
TGCGCCAGCAAAGAAGCTCGGGGGAATGAAAAACTGTTTTTT
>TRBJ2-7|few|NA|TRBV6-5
CASSYRGPAREQYF
TGTGCCAGCAGTTACAGAGGACCAGCTAGGGAGCAGTACTTC
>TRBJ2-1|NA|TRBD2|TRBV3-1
CASSQDRTSGRASEQFF
TGTGCCAGCAGCCAAGATAGAACTAGCGGGAGGGCCAGCGAGCAGTTCTTC
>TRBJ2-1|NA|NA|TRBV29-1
CSVEGKKQGVNEQFF
TGCAGCGTTGAGGGTAAAAAACAGGGAGTAAATGAGCAGTTCTTC
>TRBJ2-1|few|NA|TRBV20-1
CSARGPVNYNEQFF
TGCAGTGCTAGAGGGCCGGTAAATTACAATGAGCAGTTCTTC
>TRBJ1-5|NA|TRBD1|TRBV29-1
CSVRTGGNQPQHF
TGCAGCGTTCGAACAGGGGGCAATCAGCCCCAGCATTTT
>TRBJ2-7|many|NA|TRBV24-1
CATSDAGTLGYEQYF
TGTGCCACCAGTGACGCCGGGACCCTGGGCTACGAGCAGTACTTC
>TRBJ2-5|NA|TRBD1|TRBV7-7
CASSPWTGGIQETQYF
TGTGCTAGCAGCCCCTGGACAGGGGGCATCCAAGAGACCCAGTACTTC
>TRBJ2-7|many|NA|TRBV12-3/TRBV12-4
CASSLGTATYEQYF
TGTGCCAGCAGTTTAGGGACAGCTACCTACGAGCAGTACTTC
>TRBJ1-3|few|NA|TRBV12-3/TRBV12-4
CASSLLSSGNTIYF
TGTGCCAGCAGTTTACTTAGCTCTGGAAACACCATATATTTT
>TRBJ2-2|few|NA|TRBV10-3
CAISESGRRIRENTGELFF
TGTGCCATCAGTGAGTCAGGTCGGAGAATCCGGGAGAACACCGGGGAGCTGTTTTTT
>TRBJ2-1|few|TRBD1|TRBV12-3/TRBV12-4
CASSSTGVLYNEQFF
TGTGCCAGCAGTTCGACAGGGGTCCTCTACAATGAGCAGTTCTTC
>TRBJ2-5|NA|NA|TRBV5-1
CASSSSAAGETQYF
TGCGCCAGCAGCTCCTCAGCAGCAGGAGAGACCCAGTACTTC
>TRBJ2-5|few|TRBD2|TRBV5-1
CASSPWTSGSAYF
TGCGCCAGCAGCCCGTGGACTAGCGGGAGTGCCTACTTC
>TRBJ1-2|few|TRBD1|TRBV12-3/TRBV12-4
CASSFPTGVGYTF
TGTGCCAGCAGTTTCCCGACAGGGGTTGGCTACACCTTC
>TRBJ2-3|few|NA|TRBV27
CASSSASTDTQYF
TGTGCCAGCAGTTCGGCTAGCACAGATACGCAGTATTTT
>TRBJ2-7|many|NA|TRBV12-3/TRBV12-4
CASSLRIYEQYF
TGTGCCAGCAGTTTAAGAATCTACGAGCAGTACTTC
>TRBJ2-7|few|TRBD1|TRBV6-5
CASSYGQGLYEQYF
TGTGCCAGCAGTTACGGACAGGGTCTTTACGAGCAGTACTTC
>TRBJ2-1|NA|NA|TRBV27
CASRGQGSYGEQFF
TGTGCCAGCAGGGGGCAGGGAAGTTATGGTGAGCAGTTCTTC
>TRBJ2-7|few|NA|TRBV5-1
CASSLGQLYYEQYF
TGCGCCAGCAGCCTTGGACAGCTATACTACGAGCAGTACTTC
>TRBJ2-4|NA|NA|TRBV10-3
CAISESGGSQGNIQYF
TGTGCCATCAGTGAGTCAGGGGGGAGTCAAGGAAACATTCAGTACTTC
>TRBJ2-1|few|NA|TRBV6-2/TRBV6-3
CASSISGGGVNEQFF
TGTGCCAGCAGCATAAGTGGGGGCGGTGTCAATGAGCAGTTCTTC